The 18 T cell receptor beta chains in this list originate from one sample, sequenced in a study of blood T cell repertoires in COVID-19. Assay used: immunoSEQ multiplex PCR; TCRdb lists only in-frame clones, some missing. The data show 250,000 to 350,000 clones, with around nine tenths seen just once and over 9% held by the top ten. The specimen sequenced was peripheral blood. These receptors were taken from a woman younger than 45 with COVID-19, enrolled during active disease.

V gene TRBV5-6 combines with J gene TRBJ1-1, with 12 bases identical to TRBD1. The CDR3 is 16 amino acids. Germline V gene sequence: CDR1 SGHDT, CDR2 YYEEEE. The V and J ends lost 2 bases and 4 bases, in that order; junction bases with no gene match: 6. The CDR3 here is CASSFIPGQGATEAFF. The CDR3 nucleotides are TGTGCCAGCAGCTTCATTCCGGGACAGGGGGCCACTGAAGCTTTCTTT.

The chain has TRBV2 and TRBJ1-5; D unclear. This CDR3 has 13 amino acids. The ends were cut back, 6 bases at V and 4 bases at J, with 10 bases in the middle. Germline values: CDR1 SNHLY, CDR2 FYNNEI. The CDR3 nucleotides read TGTGCCAGCAGCTCTTCTCGGAATCAGCCCCAGCATTTT. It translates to CASSSSRNQPQHF.

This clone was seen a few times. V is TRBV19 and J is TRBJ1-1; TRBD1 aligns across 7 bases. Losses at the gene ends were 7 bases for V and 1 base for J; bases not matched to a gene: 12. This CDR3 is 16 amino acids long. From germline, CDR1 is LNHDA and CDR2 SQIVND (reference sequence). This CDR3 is CASTGQPQTGNTEAFF. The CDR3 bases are TGTGCCAGTACGGGACAGCCCCAAACGGGGAACACTGAAGCTTTCTTT. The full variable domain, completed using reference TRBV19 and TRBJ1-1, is DGGITQSPKYLFRKEGQNVTLSCEQNLNHDAMYWYRQDPGQGLRLIYYSQIVNDFQKGDIAEGYSVSREKKESFPLTVTSAQKNPTAFYLCASTGQPQTGNTEAFFGQGTRLTVV.

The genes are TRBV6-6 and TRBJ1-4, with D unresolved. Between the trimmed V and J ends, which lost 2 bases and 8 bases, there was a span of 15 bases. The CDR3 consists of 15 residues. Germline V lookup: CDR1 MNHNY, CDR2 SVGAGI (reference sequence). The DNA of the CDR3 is TGTGCCAGCAGTTACGCTACGGAATACGGGGAAAAACTGTTTTTT. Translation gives CASSYATEYGEKLFF.

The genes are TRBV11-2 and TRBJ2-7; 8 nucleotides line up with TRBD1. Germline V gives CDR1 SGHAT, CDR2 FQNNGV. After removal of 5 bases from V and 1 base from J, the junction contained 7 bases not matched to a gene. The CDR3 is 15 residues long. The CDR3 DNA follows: TGTGCCAGCAGCATGAGGACAGGGAGTTCCTACGAGCAGTACTTC. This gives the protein CASSMRTGSSYEQYF.

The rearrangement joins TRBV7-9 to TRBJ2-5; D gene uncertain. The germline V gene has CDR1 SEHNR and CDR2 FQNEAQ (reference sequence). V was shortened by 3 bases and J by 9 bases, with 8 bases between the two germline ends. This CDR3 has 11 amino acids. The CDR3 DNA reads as TGTGCCAGCAGCTTCGAACAGTCCCAGTACTTC. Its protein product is CASSFEQSQYF.

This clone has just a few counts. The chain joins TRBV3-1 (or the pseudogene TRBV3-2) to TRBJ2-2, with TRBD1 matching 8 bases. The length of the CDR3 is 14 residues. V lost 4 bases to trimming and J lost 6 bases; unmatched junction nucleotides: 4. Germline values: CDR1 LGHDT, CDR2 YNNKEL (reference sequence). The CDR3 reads CASSLSDRAGELFF. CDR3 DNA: TGTGCCAGCAGCCTTTCGGACAGGGCCGGGGAGCTGTTTTTT.

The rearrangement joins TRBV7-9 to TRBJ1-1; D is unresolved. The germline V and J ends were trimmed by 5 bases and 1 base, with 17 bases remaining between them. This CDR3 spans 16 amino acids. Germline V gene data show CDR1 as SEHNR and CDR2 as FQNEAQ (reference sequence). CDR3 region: CASSRPPGEKNTEAFF. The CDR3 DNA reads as TGTGCCAGCAGCCGTCCCCCCGGGGAGAAGAACACTGAAGCTTTCTTT.

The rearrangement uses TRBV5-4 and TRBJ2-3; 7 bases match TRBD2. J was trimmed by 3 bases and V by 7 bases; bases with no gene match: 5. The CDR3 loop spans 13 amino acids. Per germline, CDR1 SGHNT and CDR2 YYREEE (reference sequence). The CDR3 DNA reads TGTGCCAGCCGTCCGGGGGGAACAGATACGCAGTATTTT. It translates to CASRPGGTDTQYF.

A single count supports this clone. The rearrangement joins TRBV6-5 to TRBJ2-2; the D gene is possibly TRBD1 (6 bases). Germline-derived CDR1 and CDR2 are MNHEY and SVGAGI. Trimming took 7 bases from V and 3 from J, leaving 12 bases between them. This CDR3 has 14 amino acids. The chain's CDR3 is CASNLQGDTGELFF. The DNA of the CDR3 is TGTGCCAGCAACTTACAGGGCGACACCGGGGAGCTGTTTTTT.

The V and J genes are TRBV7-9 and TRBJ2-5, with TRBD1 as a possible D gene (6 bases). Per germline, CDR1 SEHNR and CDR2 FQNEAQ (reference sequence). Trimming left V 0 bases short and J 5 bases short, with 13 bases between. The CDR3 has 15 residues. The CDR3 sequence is CASSLARQATETQYF. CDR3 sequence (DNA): TGTGCCAGCAGCTTAGCTAGACAGGCGACCGAGACCCAGTACTTC.

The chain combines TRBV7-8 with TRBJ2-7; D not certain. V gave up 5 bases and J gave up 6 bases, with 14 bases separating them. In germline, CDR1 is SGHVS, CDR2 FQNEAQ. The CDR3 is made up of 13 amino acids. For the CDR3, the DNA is TGTGCCAGCAGCCCCCTCTCGGGTTCCGAGCAGTACTTC. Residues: CASSPLSGSEQYF.

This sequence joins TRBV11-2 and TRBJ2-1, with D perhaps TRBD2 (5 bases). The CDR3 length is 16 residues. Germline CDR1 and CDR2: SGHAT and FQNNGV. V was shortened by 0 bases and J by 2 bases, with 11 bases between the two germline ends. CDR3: CASSLDYLAPYNEQFF. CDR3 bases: TGTGCCAGCAGCTTAGATTACCTAGCTCCCTACAATGAGCAGTTCTTC.

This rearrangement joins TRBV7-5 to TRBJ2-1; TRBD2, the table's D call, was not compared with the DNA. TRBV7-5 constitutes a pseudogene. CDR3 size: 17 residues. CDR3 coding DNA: TGTGTCAGAAGCTTAGAAGCCCCGGGAGAGGGCTACAATGAGCAGTTCTTC. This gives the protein CVRSLEAPGEGYNEQFF.

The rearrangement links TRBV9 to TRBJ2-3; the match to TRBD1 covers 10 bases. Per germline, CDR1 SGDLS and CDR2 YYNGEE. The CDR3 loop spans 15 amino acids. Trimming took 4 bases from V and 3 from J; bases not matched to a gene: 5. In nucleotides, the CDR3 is TGTGCCAGCAGCCCCCAGGGACAGGGGACAGATACGCAGTATTTT. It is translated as CASSPQGQGTDTQYF. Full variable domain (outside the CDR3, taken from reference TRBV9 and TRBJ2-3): DSGVTQTPKHLITATGQRVTLRCSPRSGDLSVYWYQQSLDQGLQFLIQYYNGEERAKGNILERFSAQQFPDLHSELNLSSLELGDSALYFCASSPQGQGTDTQYFGPGTRLTVL.

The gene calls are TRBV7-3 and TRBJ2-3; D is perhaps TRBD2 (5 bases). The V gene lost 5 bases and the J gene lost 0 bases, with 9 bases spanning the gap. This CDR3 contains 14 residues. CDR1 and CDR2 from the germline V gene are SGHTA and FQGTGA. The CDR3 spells CASSQAASTDTQYF. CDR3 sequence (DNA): TGTGCCAGCAGCCAAGCGGCTAGCACAGATACGCAGTATTTT.

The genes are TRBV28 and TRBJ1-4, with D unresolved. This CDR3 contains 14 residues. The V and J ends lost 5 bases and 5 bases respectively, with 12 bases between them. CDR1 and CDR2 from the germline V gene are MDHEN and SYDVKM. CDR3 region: CASSPPVSNEKLFF. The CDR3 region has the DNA TGTGCCAGCAGTCCCCCGGTTTCAAATGAAAAACTGTTTTTT.

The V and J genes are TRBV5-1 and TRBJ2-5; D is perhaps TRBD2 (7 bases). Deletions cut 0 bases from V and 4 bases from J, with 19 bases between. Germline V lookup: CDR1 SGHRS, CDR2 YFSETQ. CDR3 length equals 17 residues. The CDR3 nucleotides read TGCGCCAGCAGCTTGGCCGGCCTGGGAGGGACACCAGAGACCCAGTACTTC. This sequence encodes CASSLAGLGGTPETQYF.